The 23 T cell receptor beta chains listed next were all sequenced from one sample in a study of OX40 agonist ivuxolimab in advanced cancers. Method: immunoSEQ multiplex PCR; TCRdb's copy keeps in-frame clones and lacks some. The sample has under 20,000 clones, less than 85% seen once. The starting material was CD4+ or CD8+ T cells sorted from blood, obtained in a trial of the OX40 agonist ivuxolimab. These receptors were obtained from an adult with an advanced solid tumor such as melanoma, head and neck, liver or kidney cancer.

This clone occurred a few times. The rearrangement uses TRBV27 and TRBJ2-7, with 7 nucleotides matching TRBD2. The CDR3 contains 13 residues. V shed 6 bases and J 1 base; nucleotides not matched to a gene: 3. CDR1 MNHEY and CDR2 SMNVEV come from the germline V gene (reference sequence). The CDR3 region has the DNA TGTGCCAGCAGGGGACTATCTTCCTACGAGCAGTACTTC. Protein sequence: CASRGLSSYEQYF.

The CDR3 region has the DNA TGTGCTAGTGACGTAGGGGACAGGAGTAATTCACCCCTCCACTTT. The encoded protein is CASDVGDRSNSPLHF. The chain employs TRBV12-5 and TRBJ1-6, with 8 bases that match TRBD1. V shed 7 bases, J shed 6 bases, and the junction held 8 bases outside the gene matches. The CDR3 consists of 15 residues. The germline V gene encodes CDR1 LGHNT and CDR2 FRNRAP.

V and J are TRBV6-4 and TRBJ2-1; a weak D match, TRBD2 (6 bases). Trimming removed 0 bases from V and 0 bases from J, with 9 bases in between. This CDR3 spans 16 amino acids. Germline V gives CDR1 MRHNA, CDR2 SNTAGT. Here the CDR3 reads CASSDSTGASYNEQFF. CDR3 coding DNA: TGTGCCAGCAGTGACTCTACGGGAGCCTCCTACAATGAGCAGTTCTTC.

The J gene is TRBJ2-5, the V gene TRBV6-4; D is ambiguous. The CDR3 is 17 residues long. V was trimmed by 0 bases and J by 1 base, leaving 15 bases between them. Germline V gives CDR1 MRHNA, CDR2 SNTAGT. CDR3 protein: CASSDSNSFRFQETQYF. The CDR3, as DNA: TGTGCCAGCAGTGACTCGAATTCATTCAGATTCCAAGAGACCCAGTACTTC.

V usage is TRBV6-5 and J usage is TRBJ2-7; tentative D call: TRBD2 (5 bases). The germline V gene has CDR1 MNHEY and CDR2 SVGAGI. The length of the CDR3 is 14 residues. The V end was cut by 2 bases, the J end by 0 bases, with 8 bases between. The CDR3 coding sequence is TGTGCCAGCAGTTACGGGAGTAGCTCCTACGAGCAGTACTTC. Translation: CASSYGSSSYEQYF.

The chain couples TRBV2 to TRBJ2-5, with D perhaps matching TRBD2 (5 bases). CDR1 is SNHLY, CDR2 FYNNEI, per germline. V lost 4 bases, J lost 2 bases, and 8 bases lay in between. The CDR3 is 13 amino acids. CDR3 protein: CASSVRGQETQYF. In nucleotides, the CDR3 is TGTGCCAGCAGTGTAAGAGGGCAAGAGACCCAGTACTTC.

V and J are TRBV7-9 and TRBJ2-7; D tentatively fits TRBD1 or TRBD2 (5 bases each). V shed 4 bases and J shed 0 bases, with 10 bases lying between them. This CDR3 is 14 amino acids long. The germline gives CDR1 SEHNR, CDR2 FQNEAQ (reference sequence). In DNA form, the CDR3 reads TGTGCCAGCAGCTCGCCCGGGGCCTCCTACGAGCAGTACTTC. This gives the protein CASSSPGASYEQYF.

The chain has TRBV18 and TRBJ1-2; no clear D gene. CDR1 KGHSH and CDR2 LQKENI come from the germline V gene. The CDR3 spans 15 residues. The ends were cut back, 0 bases at V and 8 bases at J, with 16 bases in the middle. The CDR3 here is CASSPPSSGVEGYTF. The CDR3 coding sequence is TGTGCCAGCTCACCACCTTCCTCCGGGGTTGAAGGCTACACCTTC.

The table lists this clone with a count of one. The genes are TRBV6-1 and TRBJ1-5; the D is unclear. Trimming stripped 8 bases from V and 3 bases from J, with 14 bases between. This CDR3 region has 14 residues. CDR1 MNHNS and CDR2 SASEGT come from the germline V gene. CDR3 region: CASLSPGYNQPQHF. Written as DNA, the CDR3 is TGTGCCAGCCTTAGTCCGGGGTACAATCAGCCCCAGCATTTT.

CDR3 coding DNA: TGTGCCACCTTAGGCTCCGGAATCTCTGGAAACACCATATATTTT. Protein: CATLGSGISGNTIYF. The chain has TRBV7-9 and TRBJ1-3; no reliable D call. Germline V gene data show CDR1 as SEHNR and CDR2 as FQNEAQ (reference sequence). Trimming pared 10 bases from V and 0 bases from J, leaving 16 bases between. CDR3 length: 15 amino acids.

The CDR3 DNA reads TGTGCCAGCAGTTTTTACCGAACTGACAGGGGCTATGGCTACACCTTC. Encoded protein: CASSFYRTDRGYGYTF. This chain links TRBV27 with TRBJ1-2, with 8 bases identical to TRBD1. CDR1 and CDR2 from the germline V gene are MNHEY and SMNVEV (reference sequence). CDR3 length equals 16 residues. V shed 3 bases and J 4 bases; nucleotides not matched to a gene: 10.

J is TRBJ1-5 and V is TRBV2; 7 nucleotides line up with TRBD1. The CDR3 is 15 residues long. J lost 4 bases, V lost 2 bases, and 5 bases had no gene match. Per germline, CDR1 SNHLY and CDR2 FYNNEI. DNA for the CDR3: TGTGCCAGCAGTGAATCCACAGGGGAGAATCAGCCCCAGCATTTT. It is translated as CASSESTGENQPQHF.

This clone was counted only a few times. This chain joins TRBV27 and TRBJ1-3, with 7 bases identical to TRBD1. With V trimmed by 2 bases and J by 2 bases, 3 bases remained unmatched. Germline CDR1 and CDR2: MNHEY and SMNVEV (reference sequence). The CDR3 runs 15 residues. The DNA for the CDR3 is TGTGCCAGCAGTTTACGACAGGGTCCTGGAAACACCATATATTTT. It specifies CASSLRQGPGNTIYF.

The V call is TRBV4-1, the J call TRBJ2-2; 7 nucleotides match TRBD1. The CDR3 extends over 15 amino acids. Germline values: CDR1 MGHRA, CDR2 YSYEKL. Trimming cost V 6 bases and J 1 base; bases outside gene matches: 5. CDR3: CASSANRGNTGELFF. In DNA form, the CDR3 reads TGCGCCAGCAGTGCAAACAGGGGGAACACCGGGGAGCTGTTTTTT.

The chain recombines TRBV7-9 with TRBJ2-1; D unresolved. The CDR3 runs to 14 residues. V was pared by 7 bases and J by 4 bases, with 14 bases between. Germline V CDR1 and CDR2: SEHNR, FQNEAQ (reference sequence). CDR3 nucleotides: TGTGCCAGCATGCTGGTGGGCGGTTACAATGAGCAGTTCTTC. Amino acids: CASMLVGGYNEQFF. The complete variable domain, with remaining parts taken from reference TRBV7-9 and TRBJ2-1, reads DTGVSQNPRHKITKRGQNVTFRCDPISEHNRLYWYRQTLGQGPEFLTYFQNEAQLEKSRLLSDRFSAERPKGSFSTLEIQRTEQGDSAMYLCASMLVGGYNEQFFGPGTRLTVL.

This chain links TRBV7-9 with TRBJ1-2; D unclear. Germline values: CDR1 SEHNR, CDR2 FQNEAQ (reference sequence). Trimming pared 4 bases from V and 1 base from J, leaving 16 bases between. The CDR3 is 16 residues long. The CDR3 protein is CASSSPERAFNYGYTF. DNA for the CDR3: TGTGCCAGCAGCTCTCCAGAAAGGGCCTTTAACTATGGCTACACCTTC.

V and J are TRBV4-3 and TRBJ2-3; tentatively, D is TRBD2 (6 bases). V gave up 8 bases and J gave up 4 bases, with 16 bases separating them. The CDR3 is 14 amino acids. Germline loops: CDR1 LGHNA, CDR2 YSLEER. The CDR3 bases are TGCGCCAGCGGGGACTTCAGGGACGCAGATACGCAGTATTTT. Amino acids: CASGDFRDADTQYF.

By sample fraction, this clone is large. The chain carries TRBV29-1 and TRBJ1-4; TRBD1 might be the D (5 bases). CDR1 is SQVTM and CDR2 is ANQGSEA in the germline V gene. The V end was cut by 0 bases, the J end by 4 bases, with 12 bases between. CDR3 length: 15 amino acids. The CDR3 DNA sequence: TGCAGCGTTGAAGAACGGGGCTCGGATAATGAAAAACTGTTTTTT. Translation: CSVEERGSDNEKLFF.

The V call is TRBV5-6, the J call TRBJ2-7; the D is unclear. Germline V lookup: CDR1 SGHDT, CDR2 YYEEEE. The ends were cut back, 0 bases at V and 9 bases at J, with 7 bases in the middle. The CDR3 length is 11 residues. The CDR3 reads CASSLGRSQYF. CDR3 in DNA: TGTGCCAGCAGCTTGGGACGATCGCAGTACTTC.

CDR3 residues: CASSQDRAQSGTEAFF. The CDR3, as DNA: TGTGCCAGCAGCCAAGATCGGGCACAATCTGGCACTGAAGCTTTCTTT. This chain connects TRBV4-2 to TRBJ1-1; D gene ambiguous. Trimming left V 0 bases short and J 4 bases short, with 15 bases between. Germline values: CDR1 LGHNA, CDR2 YNFKEQ. This CDR3 is 16 amino acids long.

V and J are TRBV7-2 and TRBJ2-3, with 7 nucleotides matching TRBD1. With 5 bases clipped from V and 4 bases from J, the junction kept 9 bases outside the gene matches. CDR3 length: 15 amino acids. CDR1 and CDR2 (germline): SGHTA, FQGNSA. In DNA, the CDR3 is TGTGCCAGCAGCCTAGTGACAGGGCCTCCAGATACGCAGTATTTT. It specifies CASSLVTGPPDTQYF.

This sequence joins TRBV7-9 and TRBJ1-3; D perhaps matches TRBD1 (5 bases). The CDR3 sequence is 16 residues long. Germline CDR1 SEHNR, CDR2 FQNEAQ (reference sequence). V lost 6 bases and J lost 0, with 15 bases in between. As DNA, the CDR3 is TGTGCCAGCAGACCGTCCGGCAGGGACTCTGGAAACACCATATATTTT. Residues: CASRPSGRDSGNTIYF.

The V and J genes are TRBV6-1 and TRBJ1-1; the match to TRBD1 covers 7 bases. CDR3 length equals 13 residues. The germline CDR1 and CDR2 sequences are MNHNS and SASEGT. The V gene end was trimmed by 3 bases and the J gene end by 11 bases; junction bases not matched to a gene: 9. CDR3 DNA: TGTGCCAGCAGTGATGAAGGGGGCGCGGATGCTTTCTTT. It codes for CASSDEGGADAFF.